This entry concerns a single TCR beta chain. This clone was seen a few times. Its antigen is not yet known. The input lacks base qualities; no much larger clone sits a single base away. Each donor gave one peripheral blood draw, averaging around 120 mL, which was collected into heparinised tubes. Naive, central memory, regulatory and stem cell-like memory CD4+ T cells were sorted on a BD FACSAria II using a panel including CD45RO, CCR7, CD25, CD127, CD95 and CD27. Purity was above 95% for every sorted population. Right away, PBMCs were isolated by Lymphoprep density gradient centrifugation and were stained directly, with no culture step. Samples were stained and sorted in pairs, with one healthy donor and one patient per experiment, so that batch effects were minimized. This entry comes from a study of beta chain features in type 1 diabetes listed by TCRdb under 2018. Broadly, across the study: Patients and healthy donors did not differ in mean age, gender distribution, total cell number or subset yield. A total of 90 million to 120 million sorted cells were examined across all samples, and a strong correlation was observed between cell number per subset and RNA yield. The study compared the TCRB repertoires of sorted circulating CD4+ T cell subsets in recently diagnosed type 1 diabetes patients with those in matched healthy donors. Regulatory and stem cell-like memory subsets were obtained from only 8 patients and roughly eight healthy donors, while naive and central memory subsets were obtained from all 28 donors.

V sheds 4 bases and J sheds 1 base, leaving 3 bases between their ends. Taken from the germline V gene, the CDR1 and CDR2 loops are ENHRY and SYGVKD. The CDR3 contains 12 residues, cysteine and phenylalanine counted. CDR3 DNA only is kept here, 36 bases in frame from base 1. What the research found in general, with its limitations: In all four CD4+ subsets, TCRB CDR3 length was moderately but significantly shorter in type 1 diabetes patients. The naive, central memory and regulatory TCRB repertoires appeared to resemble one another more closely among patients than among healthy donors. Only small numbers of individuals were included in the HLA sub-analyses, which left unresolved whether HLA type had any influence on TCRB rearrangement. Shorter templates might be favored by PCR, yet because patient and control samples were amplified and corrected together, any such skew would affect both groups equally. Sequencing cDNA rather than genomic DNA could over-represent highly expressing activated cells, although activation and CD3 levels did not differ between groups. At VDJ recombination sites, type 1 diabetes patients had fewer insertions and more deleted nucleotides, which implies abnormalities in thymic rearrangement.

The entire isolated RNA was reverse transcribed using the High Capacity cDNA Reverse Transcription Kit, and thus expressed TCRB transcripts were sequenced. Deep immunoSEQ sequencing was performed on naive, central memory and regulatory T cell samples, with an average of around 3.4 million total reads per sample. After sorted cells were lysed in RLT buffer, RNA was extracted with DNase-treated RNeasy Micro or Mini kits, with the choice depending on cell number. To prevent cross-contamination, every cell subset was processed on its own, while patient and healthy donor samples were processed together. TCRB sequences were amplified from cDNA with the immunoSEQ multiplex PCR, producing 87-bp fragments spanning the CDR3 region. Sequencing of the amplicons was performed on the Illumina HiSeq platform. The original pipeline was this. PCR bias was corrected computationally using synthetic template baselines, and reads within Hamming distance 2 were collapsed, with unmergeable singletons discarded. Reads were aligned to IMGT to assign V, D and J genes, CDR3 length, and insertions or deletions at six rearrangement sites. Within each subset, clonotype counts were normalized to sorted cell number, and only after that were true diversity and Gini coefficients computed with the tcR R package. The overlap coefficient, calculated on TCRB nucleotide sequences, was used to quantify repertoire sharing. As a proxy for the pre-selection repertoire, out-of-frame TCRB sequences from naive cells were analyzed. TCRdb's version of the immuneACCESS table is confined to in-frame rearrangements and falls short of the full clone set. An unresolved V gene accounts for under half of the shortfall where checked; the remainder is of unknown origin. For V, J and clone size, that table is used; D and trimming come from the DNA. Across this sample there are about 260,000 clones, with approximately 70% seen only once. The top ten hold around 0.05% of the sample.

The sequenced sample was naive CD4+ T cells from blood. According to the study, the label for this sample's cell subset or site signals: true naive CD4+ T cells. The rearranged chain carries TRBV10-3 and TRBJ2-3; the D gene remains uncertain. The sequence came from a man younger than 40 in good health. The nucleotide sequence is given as TGTGCCATCAGTGGGGGCACAGATACGCAGTATTTT. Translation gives CAISGGTDTQYF.